Listed below are T cell receptor beta chains from one sample, sequenced in a study of identical twins. TCRdb analysed the 5' RACE reads with MiXCR anew, one entry per CDR3 protein. The sample carries approximately 590,000 distinct CDR3 sequences, roughly 9.9% recorded once. Separately, the same data were catalogued under a study of yellow fever vaccine responses in identical twins.

The specimen sequenced was PBMCs. The origin of the receptors is a woman aged 18-30 years in good health. Both conserved end residues are part of each CDR3. The D gene is left open where the match is weak. Some rows mark clone size as missing; the rest say once, few, many or name a class of expanded clone.

D gene	V gene	J gene	clone size	CDR3 DNA	CDR3 protein
NA	TRBV20-1	TRBJ2-5	NA	TGCAGCGTCGGAGAGTCCGAAGAGACCCAGTACTTC	CSVGESEETQYF
TRBD2	TRBV3-1	TRBJ2-5	NA	TGTGCCAGCAGCCAAGGACTAGCGAAACAAGAGACCCAGTACTTC	CASSQGLAKQETQYF
TRBD1	TRBV29-1	TRBJ2-5	many	TGCAGCGTCGGCACAGGGGGCCTGGAGACCCAGTACTTC	CSVGTGGLETQYF
NA	TRBV29-1	TRBJ1-1	many	TGCAGCGTTGCCAACAGTAACACTGAAGCTTTCTTT	CSVANSNTEAFF
NA	TRBV4-1	TRBJ2-1	few	TGCGCCAGCAGCCAAGAAATATGGGGGGCGGGTGAGCAGTTCTTC	CASSQEIWGAGEQFF
NA	TRBV18	TRBJ2-6	few	TGTGCCAGCTCACCCTCGGCAGGCAACTCTGGGGCCAACGTCCTGACTTTC	CASSPSAGNSGANVLTF
NA	TRBV7-6	TRBJ2-5	NA	TGTGCCAGCAGCAGACCTGGAAAAGAGACCCAGTACTTC	CASSRPGKETQYF
TRBD2	TRBV20-1	TRBJ2-1	NA	TGCAGTGCCAGGGTACTAGCGGGGGTATACAATGAGCAGTTCTTC	CSARVLAGVYNEQFF
TRBD1	TRBV7-9	TRBJ1-2	few	TGTGCCAGCAAGACAGGGGTTGCTGGCTACACCTTC	CASKTGVAGYTF
TRBD1	TRBV18	TRBJ2-7	few	TGTGCCAGCTCACCGCTCCCGGGACAGGGTAACTACGAGCAGTACTTC	CASSPLPGQGNYEQYF
NA	TRBV29-1	TRBJ2-5	many	TGCAGCGTGGATCCGAGATCGGGAGAGACCCAGTACTTC	CSVDPRSGETQYF
TRBD2	TRBV7-3	TRBJ2-3	NA	TGTGCCTTCAGCTACCGGATAACTAGCGGGGGGGAAATCACAGATACGCAGTATTTT	CAFSYRITSGGEITDTQYF
TRBD1	TRBV19	TRBJ2-3	few	TGTGCCAGTAGTAAACGGGACAGAAGATTGGATACGCAGTATTTT	CASSKRDRRLDTQYF
TRBD2	TRBV6-5	TRBJ2-1	many	TGTGCCAGCAGTTACGGAGCGGGGCACAATGAGCAGTTCTTC	CASSYGAGHNEQFF
TRBD2	TRBV27	TRBJ2-5	NA	TGTGCCAGCAGTCCCCAAGGGACTAGCTGGGAGACCCAGTACTTC	CASSPQGTSWETQYF
NA	TRBV28	TRBJ2-1	NA	TGTGCCAGCAGTTTATGGGAGCGGAGCTCCTACAATGAGCAGTTCTTC	CASSLWERSSYNEQFF
NA	TRBV10-3	TRBJ2-4	NA	TGTGCCATCCAGCCCTCACACGGGGAGGGGGAAAACATTCAGTACTTC	CAIQPSHGEGENIQYF
NA	TRBV20-1	TRBJ2-5	NA	TGCAGTGCTAGAGACAGGGAACCGTCCCTCTACCAAGAGACCCAGTACTTC	CSARDREPSLYQETQYF
TRBD1	TRBV15	TRBJ1-3	few	TGTGCCACCAGCAGCAGACGACAGGGGTCAGGAAACACCATATATTTT	CATSSRRQGSGNTIYF
TRBD2	TRBV3-1	TRBJ2-1	NA	TGTGCCAGCAGCCACAGCGGGGGGGCTAATGAGCAGTTCTTC	CASSHSGGANEQFF
NA	TRBV7-9	TRBJ2-7	many	TGTGCCAGCAGCTTAGAGGTAGGGGGATCCTACGAGCAGTACTTC	CASSLEVGGSYEQYF
TRBD1	TRBV29-1	TRBJ2-7	NA	TGCAGCGTTGTCGACGGGACAGGGGCATTCTCTTACGAGCAGTACTTC	CSVVDGTGAFSYEQYF